This T cell receptor beta chain was captured in a study of cytomegalovirus exposure and HLA in healthy donors. CDR1 is SGDLS, CDR2 YYNGEE, per germline. CDR3 size: 14 residues. Trimming stripped 4 bases from V and 2 bases from J, with 13 bases between. This clone was counted a single time. Its antigen is not known. Researchers ran the PCR with 60 Vbeta and 13 Jbeta primers. Data came from immunoSEQ multiplex PCR; TCRdb stores just in-frame clones and leaves some out. The data hold approximately 170,000 clones, with around 67% observed a single time. Study observations and caveats: The records held CMV serostatus as the only immune exposure information.

The sequenced material came from PBMCs. The receptor was isolated from a woman aged 25 to 39 in good health and CMV-seropositive. The chain recombines TRBV9 with TRBJ2-7; D is possibly TRBD1 (5 bases). CDR3 sequence reads: CASSSGRDPYEQYF. CDR3 nucleotides: TGTGCCAGCAGCTCCGGCAGGGATCCCTACGAGCAGTACTTC.